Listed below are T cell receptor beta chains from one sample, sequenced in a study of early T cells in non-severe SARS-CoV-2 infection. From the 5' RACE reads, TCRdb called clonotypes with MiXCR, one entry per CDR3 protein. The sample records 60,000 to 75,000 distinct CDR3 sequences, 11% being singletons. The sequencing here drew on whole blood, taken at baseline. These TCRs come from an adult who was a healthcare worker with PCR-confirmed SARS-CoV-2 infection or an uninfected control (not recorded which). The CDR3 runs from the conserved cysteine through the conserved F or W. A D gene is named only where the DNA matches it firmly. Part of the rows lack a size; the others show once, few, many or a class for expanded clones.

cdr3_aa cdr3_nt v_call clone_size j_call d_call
CASSRGRGGEQYF TGTGCCAGCAGCCGGGGACGAGGAGGGGAGCAGTACTTC TRBV7-2 few TRBJ2-7 -
CASSYGLTGGYTF TGTGCCAGCAGCTACGGACTAACGGGAGGCTACACCTTC TRBV11-2 - TRBJ1-2 -
CSVKRGTGNEQFF TGCAGCGTTAAGCGGGGAACCGGCAATGAGCAGTTCTTC TRBV29-1 many TRBJ2-1 TRBD2
CSAIDQIGSNQPQHF TGCAGTGCTATAGACCAGATCGGGAGCAATCAGCCCCAGCATTTT TRBV20-1 many TRBJ1-5 -
CSVVGGSIYNEQFF TGCAGCGTTGTGGGCGGGAGTATTTACAATGAGCAGTTCTTC TRBV29-1 few TRBJ2-1 TRBD2
CSVGGFYNEQFF TGCAGCGTCGGGGGGTTTTACAATGAGCAGTTCTTC TRBV29-1 few TRBJ2-1 TRBD2
CASSLRTGTGGTEAFF TGCGCCAGCAGCTTGAGGACCGGGACAGGGGGGACTGAAGCTTTCTTT TRBV5-1 many TRBJ1-1 TRBD1
CASSILAGGPRETQYF TGTGCCAGCAGCATACTAGCGGGGGGGCCCCGAGAGACCCAGTACTTC TRBV11-2 - TRBJ2-5 TRBD2
CASSQTGKSPLHF TGTGCCAGCAGTCAGACAGGGAAATCACCCCTCCACTTT TRBV6-4 - TRBJ1-6 TRBD1
CASSLKDLAPSYF TGTGCCAGCAGCTTAAAGGATCTGGCCCCCTCGTACTTC TRBV7-9 - TRBJ2-7 -
CASSLAGTIGEKLFF TGTGCCAGCAGCCTAGCCGGGACCATCGGGGAAAAACTGTTTTTT TRBV14 many TRBJ1-4 -
CASSVGASGNTGELFF TGTGCCAGCAGCGTAGGGGCTAGCGGGAACACCGGGGAGCTGTTTTTT TRBV9 many TRBJ2-2 TRBD2
CASSLMGDTQYF TGCGCCAGCAGCTTGATGGGAGATACGCAGTATTTT TRBV5-1 - TRBJ2-3 -
CASSLGTSGRGADTQYF TGTGCCAGCAGCCTTGGGACTAGCGGGAGAGGGGCAGATACGCAGTATTTT TRBV7-9 - TRBJ2-3 TRBD2
CSARDPSGVKNIQYF TGCAGTGCTAGAGATCCGAGCGGAGTCAAAAACATTCAGTACTTC TRBV20-1 many TRBJ2-4 -
CAWGQGGNTIYF TGTGCCTGGGGACAGGGCGGAAACACCATATATTTT TRBV30 - TRBJ1-3 TRBD1
CASSLRNAAYNEQFF TGTGCCAGCAGCCTACGGAACGCCGCCTACAATGAGCAGTTCTTC TRBV7-9 many TRBJ2-1 -
CSVWTSGRPEQYF TGCAGCGTTTGGACTAGCGGGAGACCCGAGCAGTACTTC TRBV29-1 few TRBJ2-7 TRBD2
CASSQDHGGVEKLFF TGTGCCAGCAGCCAAGATCATGGGGGGGTCGAAAAACTGTTTTTT TRBV4-2 many TRBJ1-4 -
CASSSGPGPSEAFF TGCGCCAGCAGCTCGGGGCCAGGCCCATCTGAAGCTTTCTTT TRBV5-1 few TRBJ1-1 -
CAISGASGGRAWDNEQFF TGTGCCATCAGTGGGGCTAGCGGGGGCCGCGCCTGGGACAATGAGCAGTTCTTC TRBV10-3 many TRBJ2-1 TRBD2
CASTPGSRPSGSSGANVLTF TGTGCCAGCACCCCAGGGTCCCGTCCTAGCGGGAGCTCTGGGGCCAACGTCCTGACTTTC TRBV7-9 many TRBJ2-6 TRBD2